Included here is one TCR beta chain sequence, with context. The source of the sample is a study of blood T cell repertoires in COVID-19. Looking at the study overall: Samples of COVID-19 (acute and convalescent) were obtained from the United States, Italy and Spain. PBMCs, B-cell-depleted T cells, or T cells were the source of the cDNA or gDNA that made up the material.

The V and J ends lost 3 bases and 7 bases respectively, with 9 bases between them. Germline values: CDR1 MDHEN, CDR2 SYDVKM. This CDR3 region has 12 residues. Study processing details: Reference gene primer amplification gave estimated nucleated cell counts. Some clones are missing from TCRdb's copy, which holds only in-frame ones; the method was immunoSEQ multiplex PCR. V, J and clone size are those of that table, while D and trimming were read from the DNA. The table records roughly 300,000 clones, around 87% of them present only once. This TCR was recovered from a woman in her forties or fifties who had recovered from COVID-19. This chain joins TRBV28 and TRBJ1-2; possibly TRBD1 for D (5 bases). Material: peripheral blood. CDR3 amino acids: CASSLRGTGYTF. The CDR3 bases are TGTGCCAGCAGTTTGCGGGGGACTGGCTACACCTTC.